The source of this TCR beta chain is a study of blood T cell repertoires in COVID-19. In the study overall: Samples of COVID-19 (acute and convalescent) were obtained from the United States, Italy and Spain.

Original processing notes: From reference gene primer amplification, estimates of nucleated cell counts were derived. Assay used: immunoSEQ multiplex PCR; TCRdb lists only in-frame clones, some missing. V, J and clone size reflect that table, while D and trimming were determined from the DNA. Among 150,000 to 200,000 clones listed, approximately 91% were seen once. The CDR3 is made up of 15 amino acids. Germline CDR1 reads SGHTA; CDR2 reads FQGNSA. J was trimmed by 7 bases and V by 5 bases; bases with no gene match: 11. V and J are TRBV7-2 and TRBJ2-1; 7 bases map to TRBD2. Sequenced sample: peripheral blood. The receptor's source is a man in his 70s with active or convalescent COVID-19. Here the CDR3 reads CASSPGLPGGNEQFF. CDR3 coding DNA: TGTGCCAGCAGCCCGGGCCTCCCCGGGGGGAATGAGCAGTTCTTC. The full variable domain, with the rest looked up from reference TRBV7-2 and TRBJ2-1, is GAGVSQSPSNKVTEKGKDVELRCDPISGHTALYWYRQSLGQGLEFLIYFQGNSAPDKSGLPSDRFSAERTGGSVSTLTIQRTQQEDSAVYLCASSPGLPGGNEQFFGPGTRLTVL.